This T cell receptor (beta chain) appears in the sequencing data of a study of regulatory T cells in long-lasting Graves disease. The germline V gene encodes CDR1 SGHTA and CDR2 FQGNSA. The germline V and J ends were trimmed by 1 base and 0 bases, with 13 bases remaining between them. The CDR3 consists of 16 residues. Regarding time point: newly diagnosed GD, antithyroid drugs for less than 3 months. The TCR library used RNA extracted from PBMCs. This clonotype has a count of ten or more. CDR3-region Arm-PCR and iRepertoire HTBI primers produced the TCR beta libraries. TCRdb re-called the multiplex PCR reads with MiXCR, one entry per CDR3 protein. The data contain 350,000 to 550,000 distinct CDR3 sequences, more than 13% of them seen just once; the ten biggest clones take up 16%. These data were also reused for a study on T cells in Graves' hyperthyroidism and ophthalmopathy.

The receptor was isolated from a woman aged 25 to 45 with Graves disease. The sample was peripheral blood mononuclear cells (PBMCs), taken at new diagnosis, from a patient treated with antithyroid drugs. The V gene is TRBV7-2, the J gene TRBJ2-7; D perhaps matches TRBD2 (6 bases). CDR3 DNA: TGTGCCAGCAGCTTAGTATCGGCCGGGGGCTCCTACGAGCAGTACTTC. This translates into CASSLVSAGGSYEQYF.